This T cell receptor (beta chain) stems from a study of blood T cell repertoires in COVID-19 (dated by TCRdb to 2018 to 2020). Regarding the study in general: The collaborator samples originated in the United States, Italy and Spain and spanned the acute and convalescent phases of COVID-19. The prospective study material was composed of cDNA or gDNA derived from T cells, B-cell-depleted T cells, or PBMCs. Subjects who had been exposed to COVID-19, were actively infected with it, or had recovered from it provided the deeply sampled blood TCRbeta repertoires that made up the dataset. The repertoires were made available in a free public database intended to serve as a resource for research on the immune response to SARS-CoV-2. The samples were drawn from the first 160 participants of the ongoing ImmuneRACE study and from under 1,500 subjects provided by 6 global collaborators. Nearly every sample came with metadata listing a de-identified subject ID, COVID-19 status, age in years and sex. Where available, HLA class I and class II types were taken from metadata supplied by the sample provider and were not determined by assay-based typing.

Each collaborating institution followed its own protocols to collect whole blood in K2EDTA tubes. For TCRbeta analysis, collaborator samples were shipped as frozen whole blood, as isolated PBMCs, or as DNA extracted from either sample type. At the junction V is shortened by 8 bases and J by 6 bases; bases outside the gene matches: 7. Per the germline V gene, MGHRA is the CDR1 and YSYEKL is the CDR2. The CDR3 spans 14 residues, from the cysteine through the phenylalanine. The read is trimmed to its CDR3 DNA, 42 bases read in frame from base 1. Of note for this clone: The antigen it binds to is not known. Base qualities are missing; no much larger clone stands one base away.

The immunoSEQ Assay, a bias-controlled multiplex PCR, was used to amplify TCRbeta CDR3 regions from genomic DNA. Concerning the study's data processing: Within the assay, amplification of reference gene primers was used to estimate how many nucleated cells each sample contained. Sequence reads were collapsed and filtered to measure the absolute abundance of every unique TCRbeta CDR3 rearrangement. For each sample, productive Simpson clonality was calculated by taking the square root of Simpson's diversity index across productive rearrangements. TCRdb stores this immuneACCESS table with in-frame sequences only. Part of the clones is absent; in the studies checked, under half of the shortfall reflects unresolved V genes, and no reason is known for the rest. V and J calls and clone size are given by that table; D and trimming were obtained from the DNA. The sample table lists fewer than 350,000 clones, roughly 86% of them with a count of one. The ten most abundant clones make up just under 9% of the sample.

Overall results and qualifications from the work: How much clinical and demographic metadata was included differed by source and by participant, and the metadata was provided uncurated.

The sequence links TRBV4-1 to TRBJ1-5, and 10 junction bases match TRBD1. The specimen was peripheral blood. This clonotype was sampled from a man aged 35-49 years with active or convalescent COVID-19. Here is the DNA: TGCGCCAGCGAAATGGGGGACAGGGGTCAGCCCCAGCATTTT. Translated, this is CASEMGDRGQPQHF.